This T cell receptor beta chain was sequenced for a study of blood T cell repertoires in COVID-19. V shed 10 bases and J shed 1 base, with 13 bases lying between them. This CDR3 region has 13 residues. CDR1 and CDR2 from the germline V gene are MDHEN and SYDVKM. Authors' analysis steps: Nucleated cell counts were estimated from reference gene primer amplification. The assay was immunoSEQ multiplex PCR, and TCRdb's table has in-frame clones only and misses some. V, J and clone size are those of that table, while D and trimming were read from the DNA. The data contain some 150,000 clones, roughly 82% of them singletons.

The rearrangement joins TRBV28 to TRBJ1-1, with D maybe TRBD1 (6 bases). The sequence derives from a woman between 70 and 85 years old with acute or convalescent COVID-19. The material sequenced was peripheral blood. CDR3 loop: CAIKQGWNTEAFF. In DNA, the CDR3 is TGTGCCATAAAACAGGGCTGGAACACTGAAGCTTTCTTT.